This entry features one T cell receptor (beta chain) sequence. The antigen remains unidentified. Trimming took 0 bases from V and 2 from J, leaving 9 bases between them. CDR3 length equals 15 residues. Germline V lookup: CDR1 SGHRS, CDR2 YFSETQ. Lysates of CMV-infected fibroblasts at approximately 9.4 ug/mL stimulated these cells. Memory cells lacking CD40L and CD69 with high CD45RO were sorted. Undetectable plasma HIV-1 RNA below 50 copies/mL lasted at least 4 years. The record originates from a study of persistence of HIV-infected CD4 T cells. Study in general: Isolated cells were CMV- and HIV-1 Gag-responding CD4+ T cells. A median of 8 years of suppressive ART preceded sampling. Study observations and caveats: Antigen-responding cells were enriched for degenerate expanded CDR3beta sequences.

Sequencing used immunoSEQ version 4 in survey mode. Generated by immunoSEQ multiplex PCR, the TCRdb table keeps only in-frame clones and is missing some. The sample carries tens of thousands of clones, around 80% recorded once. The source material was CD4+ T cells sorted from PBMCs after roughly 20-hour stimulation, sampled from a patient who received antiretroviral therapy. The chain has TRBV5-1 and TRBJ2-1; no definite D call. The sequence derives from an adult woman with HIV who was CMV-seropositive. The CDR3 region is CASSLESRTYNEQFF. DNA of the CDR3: TGCGCCAGCAGCTTGGAGTCCAGGACCTACAATGAGCAGTTCTTC.